This T cell receptor (beta chain) was obtained from a study of tissue T cells after allogeneic stem cell transplantation. About this clone itself: Gene names and germline match the mouse. The read comes to an end 1 residue before the CDR3 does, leaving the germline J gene to fill in the end.

CDR3 length: 15 residues. Trimming removed 0 bases at V and 4 bases at J, with 10 bases between. The germline V gene has CDR1 GKSSPN and CDR2 SITVG. Produced via immunoSEQ multiplex PCR; TCRdb's table is partial and in-frame only. The sample yields approximately 5,800 clones, 40% to 60% seen once. Time point described: mouse harvest day 7 after allogeneic transplant. Mouse grafts combined 10^7 T-cell-depleted bone marrow cells with 10^6 splenic CD5+ T cells. This receptor was obtained from a female BALB/c mouse given C57BL/6 T cells with graft-versus-host disease after an allogeneic hematopoietic cell transplant. The specimen was gut tissue. The V gene is TRBV31, the J gene TRBJ1-6, with D possibly being TRBD1 (6 bases). TRBJ1-6 is an ORF, and what it does is uncertain. CDR3 sequence: CAWSLGTNYNSPLYF. CDR3 bases read: TGTGCCTGGAGTCTAGGGACAAATTATAATTCGCCCCTCTAC.